The 18 T cell receptor beta chains below were found in one sample sequenced in a study of OX40 agonist ivuxolimab in advanced cancers. Repertoires were generated with immunoSEQ multiplex PCR, while TCRdb's copy carries only in-frame clones and drops some. The top ten hold about 2.5% of the sample, which has about 69,000 clones, roughly nine tenths seen once. The sequencing used CD4+ or CD8+ T cells sorted from blood, collected in a trial of the OX40 agonist ivuxolimab. These receptors all stem from an adult with an advanced solid tumor such as melanoma, head and neck, liver or kidney cancer.

The chain combines TRBV7-2 with TRBJ1-2, with D possibly TRBD1 on 5 matching bases. CDR1 SGHTA and CDR2 FQGNSA come from the germline V gene. The CDR3 has 15 amino acids. V dropped 1 base and J dropped 1 base, with 10 bases sitting between them. Here the CDR3 reads CASSLETASNYGYTF. DNA for the CDR3: TGTGCCAGCAGCTTAGAGACAGCAAGTAACTATGGCTACACCTTC.

The rearrangement joins TRBV18 to TRBJ1-1; D remains unclear. This CDR3 is 10 amino acids long. Germline CDR1 reads KGHSH; CDR2 reads LQKENI. Trimming left V 3 bases short and J 8 bases short, with 4 bases between. The CDR3 here is CASSPSEAFF. The CDR3 DNA sequence: TGTGCCAGCTCACCCTCAGAAGCTTTCTTT.

This chain links TRBV19 with TRBJ2-7, with 9 bases matching TRBD1. Germline assignment: CDR1 LNHDA and CDR2 SQIVND (reference sequence). This CDR3 has 15 residues. The V and J ends lost 5 bases and 3 bases, in that order; junction bases with no gene match: 8. CDR3 protein: CASSPLGQGDYEQYF. In nucleotides, the CDR3 is TGTGCCAGTAGTCCTCTGGGACAGGGAGACTACGAGCAGTACTTC.

The chain links TRBV19 to TRBJ1-4; D may be TRBD1 (5 bases). The CDR3 totals 15 residues. CDR1 and CDR2 (germline): LNHDA, SQIVND (reference sequence). With 5 bases removed from V and 3 bases from J, the gap between germline ends came to 13 bases. This chain's CDR3 is CASSFQGGANEKLFF. CDR3 nucleotide sequence: TGTGCCAGTAGTTTCCAGGGCGGCGCTAATGAAAAACTGTTTTTT.

The V call is TRBV7-9, the J call TRBJ1-1; unclear D gene. The V end lost 3 bases, the J end lost 2 bases, and 7 bases lay between the germline ends. Germline CDR1 reads SEHNR; CDR2 reads FQNEAQ (reference sequence). This CDR3 has 13 residues. The CDR3 nucleotides are TGTGCCAGCAGCTTGCGGCTCAACACTGAAGCTTTCTTT. Encoded protein: CASSLRLNTEAFF. Together with reference TRBV7-9 and TRBJ1-1, the CDR3 gives the full variable domain: DTGVSQNPRHKITKRGQNVTFRCDPISEHNRLYWYRQTLGQGPEFLTYFQNEAQLEKSRLLSDRFSAERPKGSFSTLEIQRTEQGDSAMYLCASSLRLNTEAFFGQGTRLTVV.

The chain recombines TRBV9 with TRBJ1-3, with 7 bases matching TRBD1. This CDR3 contains 17 residues. Germline lookup yields CDR1 SGDLS and CDR2 YYNGEE. V gave up 0 bases and J gave up 3 bases; unmatched junction bases: 9. The CDR3 spells CASSVESGGMSGNTIYF. The CDR3 DNA reads TGTGCCAGCAGCGTAGAGTCAGGGGGGATGAGTGGAAACACCATATATTTT.

The chain couples TRBV19 to TRBJ1-4; perhaps TRBD1 as D (6 bases). Germline-derived CDR1 and CDR2 are LNHDA and SQIVND (reference sequence). V lost 3 bases and J 4 bases, leaving 9 bases between the germline ends. The CDR3 sequence is 14 residues long. CDR3 residues: CASSMTDSNEKLFF. CDR3 DNA: TGTGCCAGTAGTATGACGGACAGTAATGAAAAACTGTTTTTT. Full variable domain (remainder filled in from reference TRBV19 and TRBJ1-4): DGGITQSPKYLFRKEGQNVTLSCEQNLNHDAMYWYRQDPGQGLRLIYYSQIVNDFQKGDIAEGYSVSREKKESFPLTVTSAQKNPTAFYLCASSMTDSNEKLFFGSGTQLSVL.

The chain uses TRBV7-2 and TRBJ2-5; D ambiguous. From germline, CDR1 is SGHTA and CDR2 FQGNSA. Trimming removed 5 bases at V and 1 base at J, with 11 bases between. CDR3 length equals 14 residues. CDR3 sequence reads: CASSVDWFQETQYF. DNA for the CDR3: TGTGCCAGCAGCGTAGACTGGTTCCAAGAGACCCAGTACTTC.

The chain has TRBV5-6 and TRBJ2-7; D ambiguous. Trimming took off 0 bases at V and 5 bases at J, with 3 bases between the two ends. Per the germline V gene, CDR1 is SGHDT and CDR2 is YYEEEE. This CDR3 has 11 amino acids. CDR3 protein: CASSLDDEQYF. For the CDR3, the DNA is TGTGCCAGCAGCTTGGACGACGAGCAGTACTTC. Full variable domain (outside the CDR3, taken from reference TRBV5-6 and TRBJ2-7): DAGVTQSPTHLIKTRGQQVTLRCSPKSGHDTVSWYQQALGQGPQFIFQYYEEEERQRGNFPDRFSGHQFPNYSSELNVNALLLGDSALYLCASSLDDEQYFGPGTRLTVT.

To note about this clone: An end of the junction does not agree with germline; a read error may underlie this. The CDR3 DNA sequence: TGTGCCAGCAGAGCGGACCGGTCCTATAATTCACCCCCCCACTTT. Protein sequence: CASRADRSYNSPPHF. This chain uses TRBV6-5 with TRBJ1-6; D uncertain. Germline CDR1 is MNHEY and CDR2 is SVGAGI. CDR3 length: 15 residues.

The chain joins TRBV11-2 to TRBJ2-6, with D uncertain. CDR3 size: 15 residues. The V end lost 5 bases, the J end lost 1 base, and 9 bases lay between the germline ends. Germline CDR1 and CDR2: SGHAT and FQNNGV. The CDR3 sequence: CASSLVLSGANVLTF. CDR3 sequence (DNA): TGTGCCAGCAGCCTAGTCTTATCTGGGGCCAACGTCCTGACTTTC.

This rearrangement joins TRBV7-2 to TRBJ1-5; D ambiguous. V lost 5 bases to trimming and J lost 4 bases, with 9 bases between them. This CDR3 contains 13 residues. Germline CDR1 SGHTA, CDR2 FQGNSA. CDR3 sequence (DNA): TGTGCCAGCAGCGCTATGTTGAATCAGCCCCAGCATTTT. The encoded protein is CASSAMLNQPQHF. The complete variable domain, with remaining parts taken from reference TRBV7-2 and TRBJ1-5, reads GAGVSQSPSNKVTEKGKDVELRCDPISGHTALYWYRQSLGQGLEFLIYFQGNSAPDKSGLPSDRFSAERTGGSVSTLTIQRTQQEDSAVYLCASSAMLNQPQHFGDGTRLSIL.

V usage is TRBV18 and J usage is TRBJ1-4; D gene ambiguous. Trimming took 6 bases from V and 7 from J, leaving 21 bases between them. This CDR3 has 16 amino acids. The V gene's germline CDR1 is KGHSH and CDR2 LQKENI. In nucleotides, the CDR3 is TGTGCCAGCTCCTACGGCAGTTCCCAGGAGGGTGAAAAACTGTTTTTT. This codes for CASSYGSSQEGEKLFF. The full variable domain, completed using reference TRBV18 and TRBJ1-4, is NAGVMQNPRHLVRRRGQEARLRCSPMKGHSHVYWYRQLPEEGLKFMVYLQKENIIDESGMPKERFSAEFPKEGPSILRIQQVVRGDSAAYFCASSYGSSQEGEKLFFGSGTQLSVL.

This chain connects TRBV7-2 to TRBJ1-2; TRBD1 is a possible D gene (5 bases). CDR3 length: 14 residues. V shed 1 base and J shed 4 bases, with 10 bases lying between them. The germline CDR1 and CDR2 sequences are SGHTA and FQGNSA. CDR3: CASSLVQGGYGYTF. The DNA for the CDR3 is TGTGCCAGCAGCTTAGTTCAGGGAGGCTATGGCTACACCTTC.

CDR3: CASSYSIQLHTEAFF. The DNA of the CDR3 is TGTGCCAGCAGTTACTCGATACAGCTACACACTGAAGCTTTCTTT. This chain connects TRBV6-5 to TRBJ1-1; D gene ambiguous. V gave up 0 bases and J gave up 3 bases, with 11 bases separating them. The CDR3 sequence is 15 residues long. The V gene's germline CDR1 is MNHEY and CDR2 SVGAGI.

The chain has TRBV30 and TRBJ1-2, with no clear D. V was pared by 0 bases and J by 7 bases, with 12 bases between. CDR1 GTSNPN and CDR2 SVGIG come from the germline V gene (reference sequence). The CDR3 consists of 13 residues. The CDR3 sequence: CAWSVTAMGGYTF. CDR3 sequence (DNA): TGTGCCTGGAGTGTGACGGCCATGGGTGGCTACACCTTC.

This clone was counted a few times. This sequence joins TRBV28 and TRBJ1-2; possible D gene TRBD1, 5 bases. Between the trimmed V and J ends, which lost 7 bases and 8 bases, there was a span of 26 bases. The CDR3 covers 16 residues. The germline gives CDR1 MDHEN, CDR2 SYDVKM. This CDR3 is CASTETGGPWKKGYTF. The CDR3 DNA is TGTGCCAGCACCGAGACGGGGGGACCCTGGAAAAAGGGCTACACCTTC.

Here the CDR3 DNA reads TGTGCCAGCAGTTATGACACCCCTACTTCCTACGAGCAGTACTTC. Its protein is CASSYDTPTSYEQYF. The gene calls are TRBV6-5 and TRBJ2-7, with no clear D. Germline CDR1 is MNHEY and CDR2 is SVGAGI. The CDR3 is 15 amino acids. V was pared by 3 bases and J by 1 base, with 13 bases between.